This entry lists 20 T cell receptor beta chains sequenced from one sample in a study of T cells in Graves' hyperthyroidism and ophthalmopathy. Researchers amplified the TCR beta CDR3 regions from RNA transcripts. The HTBI primer set drove a first-round RT-PCR of the TCR CDR3. TCRdb re-derived calls from the multiplex PCR reads in MiXCR, one entry per CDR3 protein. The table records about 420,000 distinct CDR3 sequences, approximately 14% of them present only once. Sequenced material: blood. The receptor set was obtained from a woman between 18 and 29 years old with Graves' hyperthyroidism.

This clonotype was counted ten times or more. The gene calls are TRBV7-3 and TRBJ1-1, with TRBD1 matching 7 bases. The CDR3 extends over 13 amino acids. The germline V gene has CDR1 SGHTA and CDR2 FQGTGA. V shed 5 bases, J shed 4 bases, and the junction held 4 bases outside the gene matches. CDR3 DNA: TGTGCCAGCAGCCCAGGGGGGATCACTGAAGCTTTCTTT. This encodes CASSPGGITEAFF.

This clonotype has a handful of counts. The chain has TRBV15 and TRBJ2-1; 11 nucleotides agree with TRBD2. Per the germline V gene, CDR1 is LNHNV and CDR2 is YYDKDF (reference sequence). The CDR3 totals 16 residues. Germline trimming cut 1 base from V and 4 bases from J; bases unmatched to any gene: 3. CDR3 DNA sequence: TGTGCCACCAGCAGAGTTGGGACTAGCGGTTACAATGAGCAGTTCTTC. This encodes CATSRVGTSGYNEQFF.

This clonotype has more than one count but fewer than ten. The CDR3 end shows no conserved phenylalanine or tryptophan, and so a read error is likely. The V and J genes are TRBV6-1 and TRBJ1-2; no clear D. Germline CDR1 and CDR2: MNHNS and SASEGT. V shed 6 bases and J shed 2 bases, with 13 bases lying between them. The length of the CDR3 is 14 residues. Here the CDR3 reads CASSVVVGNYGYTL. The DNA for the CDR3 is TGTGCCAGCAGCGTCGTGGTGGGGAACTATGGCTACACCCTC.

V is TRBV19 and J is TRBJ2-1, with 7 bases identical to TRBD1. The CDR3 consists of 14 residues. The germline CDR1 and CDR2 sequences are LNHDA and SQIVND (reference sequence). After removal of 4 bases from V and 6 bases from J, the junction contained 6 bases not matched to a gene. CDR3 residues: CASSTLGQPNEQFF. Written as DNA, the CDR3 is TGTGCCAGTAGTACTCTGGGACAGCCCAATGAGCAGTTCTTC. The whole variable domain, remainder taken from reference TRBV19 and TRBJ2-1, is DGGITQSPKYLFRKEGQNVTLSCEQNLNHDAMYWYRQDPGQGLRLIYYSQIVNDFQKGDIAEGYSVSREKKESFPLTVTSAQKNPTAFYLCASSTLGQPNEQFFGPGTRLTVL.

This chain joins TRBV6-6 and TRBJ2-2; either TRBD1 or TRBD2 may supply D (5 bases each). Deletions cut 0 bases from V and 4 bases from J, with 12 bases between. Per germline, CDR1 MNHNY and CDR2 SVGAGI (reference sequence). The CDR3 consists of 16 residues. The CDR3 sequence is CASSYSEVGGTGELFF. Written as DNA, the CDR3 is TGTGCCAGCAGTTACTCTGAGGTTGGGGGCACCGGGGAGCTGTTTTTT.

This clonotype was observed a few times. The rearrangement uses TRBV20-1 and TRBJ2-5; D might be TRBD1 or TRBD2, each matching 6 bases. Germline CDR1 and CDR2: DFQATT and SNEGSKA (reference sequence). The CDR3 length is 17 residues. The CDR3 DNA is TGCAGCACCATTTTACCTGGACCCCGGCAGGGGAGGGAGACCCAGTACTTC. It encodes CSTILPGPRQGRETQYF.

This clonotype has a count of ten or more. The genes are TRBV19 and TRBJ2-1; D is unclear. Trimming cost V 4 bases and J 6 bases, with 13 bases left between them. CDR1 LNHDA and CDR2 SQIVND come from the germline V gene (reference sequence). The CDR3 has 14 residues. The CDR3, as DNA: TGTGCCAGTAGTAAGGGTTCGGTGTCCAATGAGCAGTTCTTC. Protein product: CASSKGSVSNEQFF.

Ten or more counts support this clonotype. The gene calls are TRBV2 and TRBJ2-2, with D perhaps being TRBD1 or TRBD2 (6 bases each). This CDR3 is 14 amino acids long. Germline CDR1 SNHLY, CDR2 FYNNEI. V shed 4 bases and J shed 7 bases, with 13 bases lying between them. Here the CDR3 reads CASSVGGHGGELFF. The CDR3 coding sequence is TGTGCCAGCAGTGTTGGGGGGCACGGCGGGGAGCTGTTTTTT.

This clonotype was observed many times. The rearrangement links TRBV20-1 to TRBJ1-2; the match to TRBD1 covers 11 bases. The CDR3 consists of 15 residues. Per germline, CDR1 DFQATT and CDR2 SNEGSKA (reference sequence). J was trimmed by 7 bases and V by 0 bases; bases with no gene match: 7. CDR3 sequence: CSARDGTGGSSGYTF. As DNA, the CDR3 is TGCAGTGCTAGAGACGGGACAGGGGGTTCGAGTGGCTACACCTTC.

This clonotype was counted at least ten times. The chain carries TRBV20-1 and TRBJ2-7, with D perhaps given as TRBD1 or TRBD2 (5 bases each). V lost 3 bases to trimming and J lost 6 bases, with 15 bases between them. CDR1 is DFQATT and CDR2 is SNEGSKA in the germline V gene (reference sequence). The CDR3 length is 13 residues. The CDR3 region is CSARAGDVGEQYF. The CDR3 DNA reads TGCAGTGCTAGGGCCGGGGACGTGGGCGAGCAGTACTTC.

There are many counts of this clonotype. The chain is built from TRBV2 and TRBJ2-3; no definite D call. From germline, CDR1 is SNHLY and CDR2 FYNNEI. Trimming left V 7 bases short and J 2 bases short, with 13 bases between. The CDR3 sequence is 14 residues long. As DNA, the CDR3 is TGTGCCAGCATTCCCGATTCTCCCACAGATACGCAGTATTTT. Translation gives CASIPDSPTDTQYF.

The sample holds many counts of this clonotype. V gene TRBV11-2 combines with J gene TRBJ1-2; D is uncertain. Looked up from germline, CDR1 is SGHAT and CDR2 is FQNNGV. This CDR3 contains 13 residues. V was clipped by 0 bases and J by 1 base, with 3 bases between them. The CDR3 region is CASSLDGNYGYTF. The CDR3 region has the DNA TGTGCCAGCAGCTTAGACGGTAACTATGGCTACACCTTC.

This rearrangement joins TRBV6-9 to TRBJ2-3; 7 nucleotides line up with TRBD1. V lost 7 bases to trimming and J lost 4 bases; unmatched junction nucleotides: 8. Germline V gene lookup returns CDR1 MNHGY and CDR2 SVAAGI. This CDR3 comprises 14 residues. CDR3 DNA: TGTGCCAGCACCGAGCGAGGGGGCGCAGATACGCAGTATTTT. Amino acids: CASTERGGADTQYF.

The V gene is TRBV10-3, the J gene TRBJ2-7; D possibly corresponds to TRBD2 (6 bases). V was trimmed by 4 bases and J by 1 base, leaving 11 bases between them. Germline V CDR1 and CDR2: ENHRY, SYGVKD. The CDR3 loop spans 14 amino acids. CDR3 coding DNA: TGTGCCATCAGTGGACCCGGGACTTCCTACGAGCAGTACTTC. This codes for CAISGPGTSYEQYF.

This clonotype has a count of ten or more. This chain uses TRBV2 with TRBJ2-6, with TRBD1 matching 8 bases. The V gene's germline CDR1 is SNHLY and CDR2 FYNNEI. This CDR3 is built from 17 residues. The V and J ends lost 6 bases and 0 bases, in that order; junction bases with no gene match: 7. CDR3 sequence reads: CASSGGQGSSGANVLTF. The CDR3 region has the DNA TGTGCCAGCAGCGGCGGACAGGGCAGCTCTGGGGCCAACGTCCTGACTTTC.

This clonotype was recorded at least ten times. This chain connects TRBV28 to TRBJ1-1; D is uncertain. The CDR3 runs to 16 residues. V lost 2 bases and J lost 0, with 13 bases in between. CDR1 is MDHEN, CDR2 SYDVKM, per germline. This CDR3 reads CASSLVTDPLNTEAFF. CDR3 bases: TGTGCCAGCAGTTTAGTAACAGACCCCCTGAACACTGAAGCTTTCTTT.

This chain uses TRBV6-1 with TRBJ2-7, with 7 positions matching TRBD2. V was pared by 6 bases and J by 6 bases, with 11 bases of the junction left unmatched. Germline V lookup: CDR1 MNHNS, CDR2 SASEGT. The CDR3 spans 14 residues. This CDR3 reads CASRRTNPGGEQYF. In DNA form, the CDR3 reads TGTGCCAGCAGGCGAACAAACCCGGGAGGCGAGCAGTACTTC.

The chain has TRBV27 and TRBJ2-2, with D perhaps matching TRBD1 (6 bases). The germline CDR1 and CDR2 sequences are MNHEY and SMNVEV (reference sequence). Trimming left V 3 bases short and J 4 bases short, with 12 bases between. The CDR3 runs to 15 residues. The CDR3 nucleotides read TGTGCCAGCAGTTTCGGACAGCTTCCCACCGGGGAGCTGTTTTTT. This codes for CASSFGQLPTGELFF.

This clonotype has ten or more counts. V gene TRBV28 combines with J gene TRBJ2-5; D possibly corresponds to TRBD1 (5 bases). The CDR3 runs 17 residues. Germline V lookup: CDR1 MDHEN, CDR2 SYDVKM. V was cut by 5 bases and J by 1 base, with 20 bases left in between. The CDR3 DNA follows: TGTGCCAGCAGTACCTCCCAGCCTGACAGATTCCAAGAGACCCAGTACTTC. It specifies CASSTSQPDRFQETQYF.

Many counts were recorded for this clonotype. The CDR3 sequence: CASRIDRVQPQHF. The DNA of the CDR3 is TGTGCCAGCAGAATCGACAGGGTTCAGCCCCAGCATTTT. This chain joins TRBV28 and TRBJ1-5; TRBD1 aligns across 7 bases. The V gene end was trimmed by 6 bases and the J gene end by 6 bases; junction bases not matched to a gene: 5. Germline loops: CDR1 MDHEN, CDR2 SYDVKM. The CDR3 runs 13 residues. Full variable domain (remainder filled in from reference TRBV28 and TRBJ1-5): DVKVTQSSRYLVKRTGEKVFLECVQDMDHENMFWYRQDPGLGLRLIYFSYDVKMKEKGDIPEGYSVSREKKERFSLILESASTNQTSMYLCASRIDRVQPQHFGDGTRLSIL.